This entry concerns a single T cell receptor beta chain. The antigen this receptor binds is unknown. Within one base of it there is no much larger clone, and no base qualities were kept. This entry is derived from a study of CD8+CD57+ T cells in acquired aplastic anemia (dated by TCRdb to between 2017 and 2018). In terms of the full investigation: A mean of about 3.2 ug of DNA, ranging from roughly 0.18 to 30 ug, was extracted from sorted CD4+ and CD8+ cells. Mean read counts for healthy donor samples were 9 million to 10.8 million for CD4+ cells and about 12 million for CD8+ cells. Overall study outcomes, separate from this receptor: CD8+ Simpson's diversity did not differ significantly between patients and healthy controls (P=0.060). Twenty-nine CD8+ CDR3 sequences were found to be shared between patients and controls, but these sequences appeared to be highly expressed in patients and within the immunodominant clones of the patients.

Genomic DNA served as template for TCR beta VDJ combination and CDR3 sequence profiling. An Illumina HiSeq 2000 was used for TCR repertoire sequencing. In the source study's methods: TRBV/TRBJ rearrangement plots, CDR3 size and DJ length profiles, and Simpson's diversity index were used to assess repertoires. The most abundant DNA sequence in the deep sequencing data was defined as the immunodominant clone. CDR3 amino acid sequences were screened for sharing across subjects and were compared with published repertoires and the VDJdb database. TCRdb applied fastp at Q25 and MiXCR to the public reads, then kept only in-frame beta chains. Rows are unified per CDR3 protein, each entry keeping the most common DNA and genes. TCRdb, not the authors, supplied the V and J calls. Recorded for this sample are 100,000 to 130,000 distinct CDR3 sequences; less than 65% of them occurred a single time. The ten largest clones take up under 35% of the sample.

In this study, sorted CD4+ and CD8+ T cells from the blood of healthy subjects and of severe aplastic anemia patients had their TCR repertoires deep-sequenced. Ficoll-Paque density gradient centrifugation was used to isolate peripheral blood mononuclear cells. Before DNA extraction, CD4+ and CD8+ T cells were sorted with FACS or magnetic beads. From its cysteine to its phenylalanine, the CDR3 spans 11 amino acids. Only the CDR3 part of the read is kept: 33 bases, read in frame from the first base. The junction shows trimming of 8 bases on V and 3 bases on J, plus 8 bases between the germline ends. From a lookup of the germline V gene, CDR1 and CDR2 are SNHLY and FYNNEI.

The clonotype originates from a human donor in good health, serving as a control. The chain links TRBV2 with TRBJ2-7; the D gene is not confidently resolved. Source material: sorted CD4+, CD8+, or CD8+CD57+ T cells (not recorded which) from PBMCs. The CDR3 here reads CASRRIYEQYF. The DNA is as follows: TGTGCCAGCCGCCGAATCTACGAGCAGTACTTC.